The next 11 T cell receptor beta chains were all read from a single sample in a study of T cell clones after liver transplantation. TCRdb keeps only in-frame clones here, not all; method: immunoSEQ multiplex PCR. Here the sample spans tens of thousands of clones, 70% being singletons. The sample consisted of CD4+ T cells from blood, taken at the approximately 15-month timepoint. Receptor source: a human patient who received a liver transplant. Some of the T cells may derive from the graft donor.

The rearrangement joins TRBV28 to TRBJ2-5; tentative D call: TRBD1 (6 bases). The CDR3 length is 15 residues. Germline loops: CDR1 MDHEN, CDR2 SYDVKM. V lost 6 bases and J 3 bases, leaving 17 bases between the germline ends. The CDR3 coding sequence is TGTGCCAGCAGCCGAGGAGAACAGGGTAAAGAGACCCAGTACTTC. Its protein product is CASSRGEQGKETQYF.

The CDR3 region has the DNA TGTGCCAGCAGCTTTGGGTCATACAATGAGCAGTTCTTC. Amino acids: CASSFGSYNEQFF. This rearrangement joins TRBV5-4 to TRBJ2-1; D remains unclear. CDR1 is SGHNT and CDR2 is YYREEE in the germline V gene (reference sequence). V was clipped by 2 bases and J by 4 bases, with 7 bases between them. The length of the CDR3 is 13 residues.

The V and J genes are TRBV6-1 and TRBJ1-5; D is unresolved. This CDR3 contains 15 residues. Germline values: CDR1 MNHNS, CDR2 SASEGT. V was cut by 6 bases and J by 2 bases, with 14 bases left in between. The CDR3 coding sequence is TGTGCCAGCAGGCTAGTCTCTAATGGCAATCAGCCCCAGCATTTT. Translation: CASRLVSNGNQPQHF.

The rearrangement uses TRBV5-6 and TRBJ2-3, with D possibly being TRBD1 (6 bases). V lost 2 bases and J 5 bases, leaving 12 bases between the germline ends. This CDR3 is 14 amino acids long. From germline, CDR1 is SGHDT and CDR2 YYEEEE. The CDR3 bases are TGTGCCAGCAGCTTTCTTGGGGGCGAAGATACGCAGTATTTT. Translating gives CASSFLGGEDTQYF.

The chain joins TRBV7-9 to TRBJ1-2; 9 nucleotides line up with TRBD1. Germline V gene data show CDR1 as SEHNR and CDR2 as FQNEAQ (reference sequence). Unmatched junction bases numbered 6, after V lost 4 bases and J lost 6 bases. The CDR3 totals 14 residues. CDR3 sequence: CASSSDRGGDGYTF. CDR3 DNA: TGTGCCAGCAGCTCGGACAGGGGAGGGGATGGCTACACCTTC.

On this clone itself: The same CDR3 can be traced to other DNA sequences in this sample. In nucleotides, the CDR3 is TGTGCCAGCAGCTTATCCGGGGGGAGCAATCAGCCCCAGCATTTT. Translating it yields CASSLSGGSNQPQHF. The rearrangement joins TRBV5-6 to TRBJ1-5, with a possible D match to TRBD1 (5 bases). Deletions cut 2 bases from V and 1 base from J, with 10 bases between. Germline loops: CDR1 SGHDT, CDR2 YYEEEE. The CDR3 contains 15 residues.

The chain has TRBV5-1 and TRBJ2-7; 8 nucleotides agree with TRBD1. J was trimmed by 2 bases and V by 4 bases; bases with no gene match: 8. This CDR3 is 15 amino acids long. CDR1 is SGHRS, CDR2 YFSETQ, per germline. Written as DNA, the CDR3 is TGCGCCAGCAGCGTCTTGACAGGGGCCCCCTACGAGCAGTACTTC. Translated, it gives CASSVLTGAPYEQYF.

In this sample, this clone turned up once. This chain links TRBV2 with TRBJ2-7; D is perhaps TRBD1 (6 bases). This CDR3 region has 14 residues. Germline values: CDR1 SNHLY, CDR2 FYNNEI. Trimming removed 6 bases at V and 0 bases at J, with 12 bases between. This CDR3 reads CASRVHRASYEQYF. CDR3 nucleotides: TGTGCCAGCAGGGTCCACAGGGCCTCCTACGAGCAGTACTTC.

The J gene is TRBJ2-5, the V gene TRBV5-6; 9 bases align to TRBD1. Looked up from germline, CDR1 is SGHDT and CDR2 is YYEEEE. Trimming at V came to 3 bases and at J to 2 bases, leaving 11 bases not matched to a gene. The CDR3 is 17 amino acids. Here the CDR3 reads CASSSGYRGLLQETQYF. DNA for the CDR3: TGTGCCAGCAGCTCAGGATACAGGGGGCTACTTCAAGAGACCCAGTACTTC.

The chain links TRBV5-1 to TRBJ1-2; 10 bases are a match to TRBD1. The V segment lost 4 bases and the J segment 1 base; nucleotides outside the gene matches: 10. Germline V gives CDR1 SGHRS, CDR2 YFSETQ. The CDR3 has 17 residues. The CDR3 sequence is CASSHGTGEGFNYGYTF. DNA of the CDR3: TGCGCCAGCAGCCACGGGACAGGGGAGGGTTTTAACTATGGCTACACCTTC.

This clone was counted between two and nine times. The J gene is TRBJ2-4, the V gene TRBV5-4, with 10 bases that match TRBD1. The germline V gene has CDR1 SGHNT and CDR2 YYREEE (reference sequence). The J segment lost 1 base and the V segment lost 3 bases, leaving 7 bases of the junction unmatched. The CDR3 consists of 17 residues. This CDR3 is CASSSSGQGVAKNIQYF. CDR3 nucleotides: TGTGCCAGCAGCTCGTCCGGACAGGGGGTCGCCAAAAACATTCAGTACTTC.